At least ten counts were recorded for the clone carrying this T cell receptor beta chain. Antigen specificity is unknown. The sample originates from a study of CD8 T cells in ankylosing spondylitis. Points from the study as a whole: Matched synovial fluid from ankylosing spondylitis patients was reported to be enriched for disease-linked clones. As for the disease-linked clones, they showed a CD8+ phenotype and occurred at relatively low frequencies in peripheral blood. The study identified a TCR beta motif of seven or eight highly homologous variants that appeared characteristic of ankylosing spondylitis blood. Some motif variants had been reported before (in reactive arthritis synovial fluid and blood).

V gave up 5 bases and J gave up 0 bases; unmatched junction bases: 10. The germline V gene has CDR1 DFQATT and CDR2 SNEGSKA (reference sequence). There are 17 residues in the CDR3. Each CDR3 protein gets one entry after TCRdb re-called the 5' RACE reads with MiXCR. The repertoire holds 200,000 to 250,000 distinct CDR3 sequences, with 20% to 30% as singletons. The TCR was taken from a male donor with ankylosing spondylitis or in good health (not recorded which). The sequenced sample consisted of blood, either unsorted or a sorted T cell fraction (not recorded which). This chain connects TRBV20-1 to TRBJ2-4, with 10 bases identical to TRBD2. In nucleotides, the CDR3 is TGCAGTGCTTGTAAGCTAGCGGGAGCTCAAGCCAAAAACATTCAGTACTTC. Translated: CSACKLAGAQAKNIQYF.